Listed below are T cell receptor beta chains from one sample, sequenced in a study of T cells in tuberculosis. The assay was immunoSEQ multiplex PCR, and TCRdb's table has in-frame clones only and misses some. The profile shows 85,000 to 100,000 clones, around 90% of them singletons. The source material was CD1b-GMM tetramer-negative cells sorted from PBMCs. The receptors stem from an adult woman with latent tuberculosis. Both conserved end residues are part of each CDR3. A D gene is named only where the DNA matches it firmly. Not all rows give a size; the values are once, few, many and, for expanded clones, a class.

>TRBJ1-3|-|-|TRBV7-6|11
CASTPGNTIYF
TGTGCCAGCACCCCAGGAAACACCATATATTTT
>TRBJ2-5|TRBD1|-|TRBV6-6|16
CASSYWSRQGEETQYF
TGTGCCAGCAGTTACTGGTCCCGACAGGGGGAAGAGACCCAGTACTTC
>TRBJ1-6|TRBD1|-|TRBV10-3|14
CAINPGQGASPLHF
TGTGCCATCAACCCGGGACAGGGGGCCTCACCCCTCCACTTT
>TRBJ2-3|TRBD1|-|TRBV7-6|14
CASSFSGGADTQYF
TGTGCCAGCAGCTTCTCAGGGGGCGCAGATACGCAGTATTTT
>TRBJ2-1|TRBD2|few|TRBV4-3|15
CASSLGGTSLNEQFF
TGCGCCAGCAGCCTAGGGGGGACTAGCCTCAATGAGCAGTTCTTC
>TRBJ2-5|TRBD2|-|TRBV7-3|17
CASSLGTLAGGQETQYF
TGTGCCAGCAGCTTAGGGACCCTAGCGGGGGGACAAGAGACCCAGTACTTC
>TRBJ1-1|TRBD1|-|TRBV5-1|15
CASSLDRPVNTEAFF
TGCGCCAGCAGCCTGGACAGGCCTGTGAACACTGAAGCTTTCTTT
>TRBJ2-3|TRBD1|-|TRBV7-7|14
CATSERGPTDTQYF
TGTGCTACCTCAGAGAGGGGGCCCACAGATACGCAGTATTTT
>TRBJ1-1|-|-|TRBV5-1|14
CASSLGVMNTEAFF
TGCGCCAGCAGCTTAGGGGTGATGAACACTGAAGCTTTCTTT
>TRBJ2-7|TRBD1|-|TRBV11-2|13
CASTIGTAYEQYF
TGTGCCTCGACCATTGGGACAGCCTACGAGCAGTACTTC
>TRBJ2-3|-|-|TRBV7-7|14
CASSPQSFTDTQYF
TGTGCTAGCAGCCCACAGAGTTTCACAGATACGCAGTATTTT
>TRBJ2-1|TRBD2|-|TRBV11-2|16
CASSLRLAGVYNEQFF
TGTGCCAGCAGCTTAAGACTAGCGGGGGTTTACAATGAGCAGTTCTTC
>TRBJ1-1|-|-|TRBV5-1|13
CASSFRMNTEAFF
TGCGCCAGCAGCTTCCGTATGAACACTGAAGCTTTCTTT
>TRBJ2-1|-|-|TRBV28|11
CASSFGSEQFF
TGTGCCAGCAGTTTCGGGAGTGAGCAGTTCTTC
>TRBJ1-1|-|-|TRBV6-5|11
CAVELNTEAFF
TGTGCCGTGGAGCTGAACACTGAAGCTTTCTTT
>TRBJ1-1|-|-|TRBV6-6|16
CASSRRFKGKGTEAFF
TGTGCCAGCAGCCGGCGGTTTAAGGGGAAAGGCACTGAAGCTTTCTTT
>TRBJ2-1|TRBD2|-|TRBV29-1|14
CSVDPSGVYNEQFF
TGCAGCGTTGACCCTAGCGGGGTGTACAATGAGCAGTTCTTC
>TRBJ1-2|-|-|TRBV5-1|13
CASSLMGRDGYTF
TGCGCCAGCAGCTTAATGGGTCGGGATGGCTACACCTTC
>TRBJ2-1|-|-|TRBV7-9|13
CASRMGTGIEQFF
TGTGCCAGCAGGATGGGAACAGGGATTGAGCAGTTCTTC
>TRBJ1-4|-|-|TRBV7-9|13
CASSFLDTEKLFF
TGTGCCAGCAGCTTTCTGGACACCGAAAAACTGTTTTTT
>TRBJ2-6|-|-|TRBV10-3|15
CAISEAGTGANVLTF
TGTGCCATCAGTGAGGCGGGGACTGGGGCCAACGTCCTGACTTTC
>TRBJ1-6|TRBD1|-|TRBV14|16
CASSPDRVSPNSPLHF
TGTGCCAGCAGCCCCGACAGGGTATCCCCTAATTCACCCCTCCACTTT
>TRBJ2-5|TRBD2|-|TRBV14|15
CASSQDGTRQETQYF
TGTGCCAGCAGCCAAGACGGGACTAGACAAGAGACCCAGTACTTC
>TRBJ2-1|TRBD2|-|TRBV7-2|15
CASSPLRGGLHEQFF
TGTGCCAGCAGCCCCCTGCGGGGGGGCTTACATGAGCAGTTCTTC
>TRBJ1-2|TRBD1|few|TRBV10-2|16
CASTGPLGQGKGGYTF
TGCGCCAGCACCGGGCCCTTAGGACAGGGGAAGGGTGGCTACACCTTC
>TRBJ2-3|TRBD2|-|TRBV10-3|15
CAISASGGSADTQYF
TGTGCCATCAGTGCATCGGGAGGGTCCGCAGATACGCAGTATTTT
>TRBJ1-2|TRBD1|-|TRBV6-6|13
CASRQQGLLGYTF
TGTGCCAGCAGGCAACAGGGGTTACTAGGCTACACCTTC
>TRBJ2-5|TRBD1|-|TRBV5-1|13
CASSATGVETQYF
TGCGCCAGCAGCGCAACAGGGGTGGAGACCCAGTACTTC
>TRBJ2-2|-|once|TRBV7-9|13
CASSADFTGELFF
TGTGCCAGCAGCGCCGACTTCACCGGGGAGCTGTTTTTT
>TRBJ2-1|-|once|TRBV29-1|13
CSVVEWSGNEQFF
TGCAGCGTTGTGGAATGGAGTGGGAATGAGCAGTTCTTC
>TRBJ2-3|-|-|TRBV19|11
CASSLTDTQYF
TGTGCCAGTAGCCTTACAGATACGCAGTATTTT
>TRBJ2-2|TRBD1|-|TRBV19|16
CASSISIDRDPGELFF
TGTGCCAGTAGTATATCGATAGACAGGGATCCCGGGGAGCTGTTTTTT
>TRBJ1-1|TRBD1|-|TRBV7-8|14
CASSLDGDRGRAFF
TGTGCCAGCAGCTTAGATGGAGACAGGGGACGAGCTTTCTTT
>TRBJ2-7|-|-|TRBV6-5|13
CASSRGGDYEQYF
TGTGCCAGCAGCCGAGGGGGGGACTACGAGCAGTACTTC
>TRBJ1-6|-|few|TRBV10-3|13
CAISGTPGSPLHF
TGTGCCATCAGTGGCACCCCGGGTTCACCCCTCCACTTT
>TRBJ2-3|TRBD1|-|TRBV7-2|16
CASKDGQGASTDTQYF
TGTGCCAGCAAAGATGGTCAGGGGGCTAGCACAGATACGCAGTATTTT
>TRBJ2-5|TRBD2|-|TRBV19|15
CASSILAGGKETQYF
TGTGCCAGTAGTATCTTAGCGGGGGGAAAAGAGACCCAGTACTTC
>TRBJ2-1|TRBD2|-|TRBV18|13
CASSPGLANEQFF
TGTGCCAGCTCACCCGGACTAGCGAATGAGCAGTTCTTC
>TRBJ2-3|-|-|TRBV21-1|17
CASSKWAGGLAPDTQYF
TGTGCCAGCAGCAAATGGGCGGGAGGCCTAGCGCCAGATACGCAGTATTTT
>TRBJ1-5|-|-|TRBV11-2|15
CASSLGLNLNQPQHF
TGTGCCAGCAGCCTGGGACTTAATCTCAATCAGCCCCAGCATTTT
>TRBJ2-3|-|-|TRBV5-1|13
CASREGGPYTQYF
TGCGCCAGCAGGGAGGGGGGGCCCTATACGCAGTATTTT
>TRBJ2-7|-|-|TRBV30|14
CAYSAGVRGYEQYF
TGTGCCTATTCAGCAGGGGTGAGGGGTTACGAGCAGTACTTC
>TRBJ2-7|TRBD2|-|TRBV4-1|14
CASSQIAGAYEQYF
TGCGCCAGCAGCCAAATAGCGGGGGCCTACGAGCAGTACTTC